What follows are 20 T cell receptor beta chains derived from one specimen sequenced in a study of blood T cell repertoires in COVID-19. Sequencing used immunoSEQ multiplex PCR; TCRdb keeps in-frame clones, though not all of them. The table records roughly 150,000 clones, roughly 89% of them present only once. Sequences were obtained from peripheral blood. The receptors were sampled from a human donor in a cohort sampled during active COVID-19.

The chain employs TRBV5-1 and TRBJ1-5, with D unclear. The V end lost 0 bases, the J end lost 4 bases, and 8 bases lay between the germline ends. Germline CDR1 and CDR2: SGHRS and YFSETQ. The CDR3 has 14 residues. The CDR3 is CASSLEGRNQPQHF. The CDR3 DNA follows: TGCGCCAGCAGCTTGGAAGGGAGGAATCAGCCCCAGCATTTT. The whole variable domain, filled in from reference TRBV5-1 and TRBJ1-5, reads KAGVTQTPRYLIKTRGQQVTLSCSPISGHRSVSWYQQTPGQGLQFLFEYFSETQRNKGNFPGRFSGRQFSNSRSEMNVSTLELGDSALYLCASSLEGRNQPQHFGDGTRLSIL.

In this sample, this clone turned up once. This chain joins TRBV19 and TRBJ2-5; 7 bases are a match to TRBD2. The CDR3 length is 15 residues. Germline values: CDR1 LNHDA, CDR2 SQIVND (reference sequence). Trimming cost V 9 bases and J 4 bases; bases outside gene matches: 14. Here the CDR3 DNA reads TGTGCCAGGAGGCCCCTGGGGGGGATCAGAGAGACCCAGTACTTC. Translated, it gives CARRPLGGIRETQYF.

The V call is TRBV6-5, the J call TRBJ1-6; 12 bases fit TRBD1. The germline gives CDR1 MNHEY, CDR2 SVGAGI. V gave up 6 bases and J gave up 5 bases; unmatched junction bases: 2. CDR3 length: 15 amino acids. The CDR3 loop is CASRGTGGDNSPLHF. CDR3 DNA: TGTGCCAGCAGGGGGACAGGGGGCGATAATTCACCCCTCCACTTT.

The rearrangement joins TRBV23-1 to TRBJ1-3; 7 nucleotides match TRBD1. TRBV23-1 is an ORF, with its function uncertain. The CDR3 has 12 amino acids. V gave up 2 bases and J gave up 16 bases; unmatched junction bases: 8. This CDR3 reads CASSQPPTGLYF. The CDR3 nucleotides are TGCGCCAGCAGTCAACCGCCGACAGGGCTCTATTTT.

CDR3 in amino acids: CASSNFKGRTEAFF. The CDR3 region has the DNA TGTGCCAGTAGTAATTTTAAGGGGCGCACTGAAGCTTTCTTT. The chain couples TRBV19 to TRBJ1-1; D is perhaps TRBD1 (5 bases). Per the germline V gene, CDR1 is LNHDA and CDR2 is SQIVND (reference sequence). Trimming pared 4 bases from V and 4 bases from J, leaving 13 bases between. The CDR3 covers 14 residues.

CDR3 nucleotides: TGTGCCAGCAGTTACTCGCGGGGAAACTACGAGCAGTACTTC. This codes for CASSYSRGNYEQYF. The rearrangement joins TRBV6-2 or TRBV6-3 to TRBJ2-7; TRBD2 is a possible D gene (6 bases). Trimming removed 0 bases from V and 3 bases from J, with 9 bases in between. The CDR3 is 14 amino acids. From germline, CDR1 is MNHEY and CDR2 SVGEGT.

The V and J genes are TRBV28 and TRBJ1-2, with D maybe TRBD1 (5 bases). Germline CDR1 and CDR2: MDHEN and SYDVKM. V gave up 3 bases and J gave up 6 bases, with 17 bases separating them. The CDR3 has 15 amino acids. CDR3 coding DNA: TGTGCCAGCAGTTTTCAGGGCAGGCAAGAGAATGGCTACACCTTC. Protein product: CASSFQGRQENGYTF.

The chain joins TRBV11-3 to TRBJ2-1; 7 nucleotides agree with TRBD1. Per the germline V gene, CDR1 is SGHNT and CDR2 is YENEEA. The CDR3 spans 15 residues. V was clipped by 0 bases and J by 3 bases; unmatched bases: 2. DNA for the CDR3: TGTGCCAGCAGCTTAGAGGGACAGAACTACAATGAGCAGTTCTTC. It translates to CASSLEGQNYNEQFF.

The CDR3 bases are TGTGCCAGCAGCTCCGCGGGGGGGGGCACAGATACGCAGTATTTT. Amino acid sequence: CASSSAGGGTDTQYF. This chain links TRBV5-4 with TRBJ2-3, with 9 bases lining up with TRBD2. The germline V gene encodes CDR1 SGHNT and CDR2 YYREEE (reference sequence). V trimming: 3 bases; J trimming: 1 base; junction bases outside the gene matches: 3. The CDR3 totals 15 residues.

The chain recombines TRBV5-1 with TRBJ1-1; 7 positions match TRBD1. Germline CDR1 SGHRS, CDR2 YFSETQ. The CDR3 is 13 amino acids. The junction had 4 bases not matched to a gene; V was cut back by 1 base and J by 7 bases. Here the CDR3 DNA reads TGCGCCAGCAGCTTGACCACAGGGGTTGAAGCTTTCTTT. It is translated as CASSLTTGVEAFF.

The chain has TRBV4-2 and TRBJ2-6, with TRBD2 identical over 9 bases. Germline V gene sequence: CDR1 LGHNA, CDR2 YNFKEQ. The trim removed 0 bases at V and 4 bases at J, leaving 7 bases unmatched. CDR3 length: 18 amino acids. The CDR3 region is CASSQERSGRLGANVLTF. The CDR3, as DNA: TGTGCCAGCAGCCAAGAGCGAAGCGGGAGGTTAGGGGCCAACGTCCTGACTTTC.

This clone was counted a single time. The CDR3 sequence: CASRGGTVSNYGYTF. CDR3 in DNA: TGTGCCAGCAGGGGCGGGACAGTATCTAACTATGGCTACACCTTC. The J gene is TRBJ1-2, the V gene TRBV2; TRBD1 matches at 7 bases. The CDR3 spans 15 residues. Germline-derived CDR1 and CDR2 are SNHLY and FYNNEI. V shed 6 bases and J 0 bases; nucleotides not matched to a gene: 7.

The CDR3 here is CASSLAGTGSSKETQYF. The CDR3 nucleotides read TGTGCCAGCAGCTTAGCCGGGACAGGGAGTTCCAAAGAGACCCAGTACTTC. The V and J genes are TRBV7-6 and TRBJ2-5, with TRBD1 matching over 9 bases. V lost 0 bases, J lost 3 bases, and 8 bases stayed unmatched. Per the germline V gene, CDR1 is SGHVS and CDR2 is FNYEAQ. This CDR3 is 17 amino acids long.

This chain uses TRBV7-8 with TRBJ1-5; D is unresolved. Germline CDR1 is SGHVS and CDR2 is FQNEAQ. The CDR3 totals 16 residues. Trimming shortened V by 2 bases and J by 0 bases, and 11 bases separated the two germline ends. The CDR3 nucleotides read TGTGCCAGCAGCTTATTCCGCGGAGATAGCAATCAGCCCCAGCATTTT. Translated, it gives CASSLFRGDSNQPQHF.

This chain connects TRBV10-1 to TRBJ1-2, with D uncertain. The CDR3 consists of 13 residues. V dropped 11 bases and J dropped 8 bases, with 21 bases sitting between them. Looked up from germline, CDR1 is WNHNN and CDR2 is SYGVQD (reference sequence). The CDR3 region has the DNA TGCGCCTCCCTCTCGGAAGGAGTCGGAGGCTACACCTTC. This sequence encodes CASLSEGVGGYTF.

This clone turned up a few times. This chain joins TRBV11-3 and TRBJ2-7; 10 bases map to TRBD2. The V gene end was trimmed by 5 bases and the J gene end by 5 bases; junction bases not matched to a gene: 15. CDR3 size: 17 residues. Germline V gives CDR1 SGHNT, CDR2 YENEEA. This CDR3 is CASSIGVLAGPKNEQYF. As DNA, the CDR3 is TGTGCCAGCAGCATAGGGGTACTAGCGGGACCCAAAAACGAGCAGTACTTC.

This clone was seen more than once but under ten times. The rearrangement links TRBV11-3 to TRBJ2-2, with 13 bases aligning to TRBD2. Losses at the gene ends were 8 bases for V and 8 bases for J; bases not matched to a gene: 5. CDR3 length equals 14 residues. CDR1 SGHNT and CDR2 YENEEA come from the germline V gene. In DNA form, the CDR3 reads TGTGCCAGCGCGGGACTAGCGGGATCGGGGGAGCTGTTTTTT. Translating gives CASAGLAGSGELFF.

The chain carries TRBV6-4 and TRBJ2-1; 7 positions agree with TRBD2. Trimming cost V 4 bases and J 9 bases; bases outside gene matches: 6. The germline CDR1 and CDR2 sequences are MRHNA and SNTAGT. The CDR3 is made up of 13 amino acids. As DNA, the CDR3 is TGTGCCAGCAGTGCCTATCAGCGGGGTGAGCAGTTCTTC. This encodes CASSAYQRGEQFF.

The V and J genes are TRBV6-1 and TRBJ2-5, with D possibly being TRBD1 (5 bases). Germline CDR1 and CDR2: MNHNS and SASEGT. The CDR3 consists of 15 residues. V lost 3 bases to trimming and J lost 5 bases, with 16 bases between them. CDR3 DNA sequence: TGTGCCAGCAGTGATAATGTGGGCAGGGCTGAGACCCAGTACTTC. It specifies CASSDNVGRAETQYF.

The rearrangement uses TRBV7-8 and TRBJ1-2; 9 nucleotides agree with TRBD1. This CDR3 comprises 18 residues. V lost 0 bases and J lost 2; bases outside the gene matches: 10. Germline V gives CDR1 SGHVS, CDR2 FQNEAQ. The CDR3 DNA follows: TGTGCCAGCAGCTTAGCAGGAGGGGAGGGACAGGGCAACTATGGCTACACCTTC. Its protein is CASSLAGGEGQGNYGYTF.